This TCR beta chain was found in a study of neurological immune-mediated disorders. The time point: longitudinal time-point 1 (baseline). The study built unsorted libraries from 2 million PBMCs kept at -80 C. This clonotype was found a few times. As yet, its antigen is unknown. The CDR3 runs 15 residues. Trimming removed 5 bases from V and 6 bases from J; junction bases left unmatched: 12. The study, taken as a whole, reports: Multiple sclerosis, the disease with the least TCR clonal expansion, fell below healthy controls, whereas HTLV-1-associated myelopathy showed the most. TCR-beta repertoires seemed private in all groups, with no expanded CDR3 amino acid sequences shared.

With 10-nucleotide random UMIs, 5'RACE was used to make the cDNA. One entry per CDR3 protein results from TCRdb running MiXCR on the 5' RACE reads. Found here are 70,000 to 75,000 distinct CDR3 sequences, roughly 13% of them singletons; the top ten hold around 4.3%. The sequencing input was PBMCs. This receptor was obtained from a female donor with HTLV-1-associated myelopathy (HAM/TSP). The gene calls are TRBV12-3 or TRBV12-4 and TRBJ1-2; TRBD1 matches at 7 bases. The CDR3 is CASSPRQGVGDGYTF. The CDR3, as DNA: TGTGCCAGCAGTCCGCGACAGGGAGTAGGGGATGGCTACACCTTC.